Sequencing of this T cell receptor (beta chain) was carried out in a study of T cell responses to AZD1222 COVID-19 vaccine. The study, taken as a whole, reports: Seropositive status at baseline applied to only a handful of AZD1222 recipients. No repertoire was sampled before or during the peak T cell response, only after it.

To note about this clone: Its target is unknown.

Pooled in the analysis were second doses at about 4 or about 12 weeks. TCRdb's copy holds only in-frame clones and misses some; the assay was immunoSEQ multiplex PCR. This table has around 58,000 clones, around 89% appearing once. This clonotype was sampled from an adult who received the AZD1222 COVID-19 vaccine. The starting material was peripheral blood, obtained 28 days after the second AZD1222 dose.

The CDR3 bases are TGTGCCAGTAGTATAGGGAGGGCCAGGGGAAGCACAGATACGCAGTATTTT. It specifies CASSIGRARGSTDTQYF. This chain joins TRBV19 and TRBJ2-3, with D perhaps being TRBD1 or TRBD2 (6 bases each). V was cut by 1 base and J by 0 bases, with 14 bases left in between. This CDR3 is 17 amino acids long. Germline CDR1 LNHDA, CDR2 SQIVND (reference sequence).